This T cell receptor beta chain was sequenced in a study of metastatic and nonmetastatic thyroid tumors. Study observations and caveats: As reported, TCR beta diversity in blood and tumor was significantly higher in malignant thyroid tumors than in benign nodules.

CDR1 is MNHEY and CDR2 is SMNVEV in the germline V gene (reference sequence). V shed 4 bases and J 3 bases; nucleotides not matched to a gene: 0. The CDR3 runs to 14 residues. Prior to thyroid surgery, none of the patients had received any treatment. In the original analysis: Clinicopathological groups of papillary thyroid cancer showed CDR3 differences that were used to build a distant-metastasis classifier. TCRdb reanalyzed the PCR reads with MiXCR. These V and J calls are TCRdb output, not the study's own analysis. There are over 50,000 clones in the sample; just under 30% occur only once, and more than 15% lies in the top ten. The table lists this clone with a few counts. Its antigen is as yet unknown.

The rearrangement joins TRBV27 to TRBJ2-7, with 13 bases fitting TRBD2. Material for sequencing was blood. This sequence was found in a female donor with papillary thyroid cancer or a benign thyroid nodule (not recorded which). Some clones in this sample may be carry-over from other donors' samples. The CDR3 nucleotides are TGTGCCAGCAGTTGGACTAGCGGGAGCTACGAGCAGTACTTC. Protein product: CASSWTSGSYEQYF.